The sequence of this T cell receptor beta chain was determined in a study of CXCR3-negative and CXCR3-positive naive CD8 T cells. About the study: Overall TRB read output was approximately 140 million, and each library contained about 1.5 +/- 0.3 million reads.

Study-wide results and limits: Naive cells with CXCR3 showed TRB CDR3s that were more hydrophobic than those in CXCR3-negative naive cells. TRBV-TRBJ usage matched between naive CXCR3-negative and CXCR3-positive cells but not between memory cells. Fresh PBMCs were used in most assays, and CXCR3 expression partially decreased after cryopreservation.

On this clonotype itself: What it binds is unknown.

5' RACE with UMI labels generated the TRB cDNA libraries. TCRdb re-called the 5' RACE reads; one entry per CDR3 protein, DNA not given. This repertoire includes about 60,000 distinct CDR3 sequences. What was sequenced was naive CXCR3+ CD8+ T cells from blood. Described subset: CD45RO-CCR7+CD27+CD95- naive CD8+ T cells expressing CXCR3 (TNR3+). This clonotype was obtained from a human donor in good health. Some clones in this sample may be carry-over from other donors' samples.

The CDR3 spells CSVELAGSYEQYF. The chain uses TRBV29-1 and TRBJ2-7; TCRdb lists TRBD2, though no DNA is available to test this call. The CDR3 is 13 amino acids. Germline CDR1 SQVTM, CDR2 ANQGSEA.